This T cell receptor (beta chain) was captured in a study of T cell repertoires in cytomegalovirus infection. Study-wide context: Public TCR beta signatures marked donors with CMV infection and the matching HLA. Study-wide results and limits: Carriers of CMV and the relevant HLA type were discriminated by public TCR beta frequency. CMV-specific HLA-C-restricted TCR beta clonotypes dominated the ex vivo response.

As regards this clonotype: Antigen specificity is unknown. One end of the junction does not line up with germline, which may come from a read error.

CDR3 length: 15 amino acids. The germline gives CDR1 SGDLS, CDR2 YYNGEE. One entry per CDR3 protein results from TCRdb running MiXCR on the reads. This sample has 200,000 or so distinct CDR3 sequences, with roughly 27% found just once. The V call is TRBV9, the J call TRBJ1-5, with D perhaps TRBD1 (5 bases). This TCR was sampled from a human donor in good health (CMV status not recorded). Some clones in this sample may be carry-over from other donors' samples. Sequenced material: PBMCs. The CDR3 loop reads CVSSLGQARNQPQHF. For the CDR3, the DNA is TGTGTCAGCAGCTTAGGACAAGCGCGCAATCAGCCCCAGCATTTT.